These T cell receptor beta chains were read from a single sample in a study of CD8 T cells in Susac syndrome. MiXCR was run by TCRdb on the immunoSEQ multiplex PCR reads, yielding one entry per CDR3 protein. The repertoire holds 100,000 to 150,000 distinct CDR3 sequences, with around 80% as singletons. Sequencing used CD8+ T cells from PBMCs. The receptors were gathered from a human donor with multiple sclerosis. Each CDR3 is given with its conserved first and last residue. The D gene is left open where the match is weak. A clone size is listed for some rows: how often the clone was seen (once, few, many), or a class if it is expanded.

size	V	D	length	J	CDR3	DNA
few	TRBV5-1	TRBD1	15	TRBJ2-5	CASTLGGRRQETQYF	TGCGCCAGCACTCTAGGGGGCAGACGCCAAGAGACCCAGTACTTC
once	TRBV6-5	TRBD1	17	TRBJ2-2	CASSYSLHGTGPRELFF	TGTGCCAGCAGTTACTCTTTGCACGGGACAGGCCCGAGGGAGCTGTTTTTT
-	TRBV9	TRBD2	17	TRBJ2-2	CASSPGTSGRGTGELFF	TGTGCCAGCAGCCCCGGGACTAGCGGGAGGGGAACCGGGGAGCTGTTTTTT
-	TRBV27	TRBD1	16	TRBJ2-1	CASSWSYGTGSNEQFF	TGTGCCAGCAGTTGGTCCTATGGGACAGGGAGTAATGAGCAGTTCTTC
-	TRBV5-1	-	16	TRBJ2-2	CASSSRDNAWPGELFF	TGCGCCAGCAGCTCCCGGGACAACGCTTGGCCCGGGGAGCTGTTTTTT
-	TRBV12-3/TRBV12-4	-	18	TRBJ1-3	CASSFSGDQRFSGNTIYF	TGTGCCAGCAGTTTTTCCGGGGACCAGCGTTTCTCTGGAAACACCATATATTTT
few	TRBV7-2	TRBD2	12	TRBJ2-7	CASSFGGGEQYF	TGTGCCAGCAGCTTTGGGGGGGGAGAGCAGTACTTC
-	TRBV4-2	-	14	TRBJ2-1	CASSQDEGGWVQFF	TGTGCCAGCAGCCAAGATGAGGGCGGATGGGTTCAGTTCTTC
-	TRBV5-1	-	14	TRBJ1-1	CASSLYFGDTEAFF	TGCGCCAGCAGCTTGTATTTCGGGGACACTGAAGCTTTCTTT
-	TRBV5-1	-	15	TRBJ1-1	CASSLTPGDRTEAFF	TGCGCCAGCAGCCTGACGCCAGGGGATCGGACTGAAGCTTTCTTT
-	TRBV7-9	-	15	TRBJ2-1	CASSHQDISYNEQFF	TGTGCCAGCAGCCACCAGGACATCTCCTACAATGAGCAGTTCTTC
-	TRBV19	TRBD2	15	TRBJ2-1	CASSIVREVYNEQFF	TGTGCCAGTAGTATAGTGCGGGAGGTCTACAATGAGCAGTTCTTC
-	TRBV6-2/TRBV6-3	TRBD1	15	TRBJ1-1	CASSRGQVEYTEAFF	TGTGCCAGCAGCCGAGGACAGGTTGAGTACACTGAAGCTTTCTTT
-	TRBV19	-	14	TRBJ1-1	CASSKAPLNTEAFF	TGTGCCAGTAGTAAGGCACCGTTAAACACTGAAGCTTTCTTT
-	TRBV29-1	-	16	TRBJ2-1	CSVELRGRSSYNEQFF	TGCAGCGTTGAATTACGGGGACGGAGCTCCTACAATGAGCAGTTCTTC